This T cell receptor beta chain came from a study of identical twins. TCRdb analysed the 5' RACE reads with MiXCR anew, one entry per CDR3 protein. The profile covers under 250,000 distinct CDR3 sequences, with roughly 13% appearing a single time and 3.5% to 4.5% taken by the ten largest. Germline assignment: CDR1 KGHDR and CDR2 SFDVKD. V was pared by 5 bases and J by 5 bases, with 4 bases of the junction left unmatched. The CDR3 extends over 14 amino acids. At least ten counts were recorded for this clonotype. These records were also assigned to another study, of yellow fever vaccine responses in identical twins.

Sequencing was carried out using memory (CD45RO+) T cells sorted from blood. The TCR was taken from a woman younger than 30 in good health. V is TRBV24-1 and J is TRBJ2-2; 7 bases are a match to TRBD1. In nucleotides, the CDR3 is TGTGCCACCAGTGGCGACAGGGAGACCGGGGAGCTGTTTTTT. Its translation: CATSGDRETGELFF.